A selection of T cell receptor beta chains follows, all from one sample in a study of T cell clonotyping in hematopoietic cell transplantation. Measured with immunoSEQ multiplex PCR; TCRdb has only the in-frame clones, and not every one. The sample records roughly 42,000 clones, 94% being singletons. The material sequenced was peripheral blood mononuclear cells. The receptors were gathered from a woman aged 50 to 60 in good health. Some clones in this sample may be carry-over from other donors' samples. CDR3s include the opening cysteine and the closing phenylalanine or tryptophan. The D gene is left open where the match is weak. Expanded clones are given a class, and other clones once, few, many or no size at all.

clone_size d_call j_call v_call cdr3_aa cdr3_nt
. TRBD1 TRBJ1-5 TRBV30 CASLRPNRQGNNQPQHF TGTGCCTCCCTCCGGCCTAACAGACAGGGAAACAATCAGCCCCAGCATTTT
. . TRBJ1-1 TRBV5-1 CASSLAQGNTEAFF TGCGCCAGCAGCTTGGCACAGGGGAACACTGAAGCTTTCTTT
once TRBD1 TRBJ1-1 TRBV4-1 CASSQRTGTGVGTEAFF TGCGCCAGCAGCCAAAGAACCGGGACAGGGGTCGGCACTGAAGCTTTCTTT
. TRBD1 TRBJ1-2 TRBV7-4 CASRTGQGACCYTF TGTGCCAGCAGGACGGGGCAGGGGGCTTGTTGCTACACCTTC
. . TRBJ1-1 TRBV11-2 CASSSIRVGNTEAFF TGTGCCAGCAGTTCTATAAGGGTTGGAAACACTGAAGCTTTCTTT
. . TRBJ2-5 TRBV11-2 CASSFGSQETQYF TGTGCCAGCAGCTTCGGCAGCCAAGAGACCCAGTACTTC
. TRBD2 TRBJ2-3 TRBV6-1 CATLAGWYF TGTGCCACCCTAGCGGGGTGGTATTTT
once . TRBJ2-3 TRBV29-1 CSVVDSYTDTQYF TGCAGCGTTGTAGATAGTTACACAGATACGCAGTATTTT
. . TRBJ2-2 TRBV7-3 CASSDSGSSGSGELFF TGTGCCAGCAGCGACTCAGGCTCCTCGGGGTCCGGGGAGCTGTTTTTT
. . TRBJ2-7 TRBV11-2 CASSSGTIFYEQYF TGTGCCAGCAGCAGCGGAACTATCTTCTACGAGCAGTACTTC
. . TRBJ2-3 TRBV20-1 CSAGGGGTQYF TGCAGTGCTGGAGGGGGGGGTACGCAGTATTTT
. . TRBJ1-1 TRBV28 CASAFGNTEAFF TGTGCCAGCGCCTTTGGAAACACTGAAGCTTTCTTT
. . TRBJ2-5 TRBV7-9 CASSLLTGKETQYF TGTGCCAGCAGCCTCCTGACTGGCAAAGAGACCCAGTACTTC
. . TRBJ2-7 TRBV6-1 CASSSEGPVYEQYF TGTGCCAGCAGTTCCGAGGGTCCTGTCTACGAGCAGTACTTC
. . TRBJ2-5 TRBV18 CASATTGNQETQYF TGTGCCAGCGCAACTACCGGCAACCAAGAGACCCAGTACTTC
. . TRBJ2-6 TRBV5-1 CASSLNQGANVLTF TGCGCCAGCAGCTTAAACCAGGGGGCCAACGTCCTGACTTTC
. . TRBJ1-1 TRBV5-1 CASSLDRNTEAFF TGCGCCAGCAGCTTGGACAGGAACACTGAAGCTTTCTTT
. TRBD1 TRBJ1-5 TRBV4-1 CASSQDTPLGQGKMGNQPQHF TGCGCCAGCAGCCAAGACACTCCACTGGGACAGGGAAAGATGGGCAATCAGCCCCAGCATTTT
. . TRBJ1-4 TRBV7-2 CASSLRTNEKLFF TGTGCCAGCAGCTTACGGACTAATGAAAAACTGTTTTTT
. TRBD2 TRBJ2-3 TRBV7-3 CASSLMTGGGPDTQYF TGTGCCAGCAGCTTAATGACTGGCGGGGGGCCAGATACGCAGTATTTT
. . TRBJ1-2 TRBV7-2 CASLLRGRGYTF TGTGCCAGCCTTCTTCGGGGGAGAGGCTACACCTTC
. . TRBJ2-3 TRBV5-1 CASRVGASSDTQYF TGCGCCAGCAGGGTTGGGGCGAGCTCAGATACGCAGTATTTT
. . TRBJ1-6 TRBV6-5 CASSRRGDSPLHF TGTGCCAGCAGTCGCCGGGGTGACTCACCCCTCCACTTT
. TRBD1 TRBJ2-7 TRBV4-3 CASSTQTGGYEQYF TGCGCCAGCAGCACCCAGACAGGGGGCTACGAGCAGTACTTC
. . TRBJ1-2 TRBV5-1 CASRERWEGQGYTF TGCGCCAGCAGGGAGCGGTGGGAGGGGCAAGGCTACACCTTC
. . TRBJ2-2 TRBV6-5 CASSWTPGTGELFF TGTGCCAGCAGCTGGACCCCCGGGACCGGGGAGCTGTTTTTT
. . TRBJ2-7 TRBV2 CASGIVYEQYF TGTGCCAGCGGAATCGTGTACGAGCAGTACTTC
. . TRBJ2-2 TRBV19 CASSIVSVTGELFF TGTGCCAGTAGTATTGTTTCGGTCACCGGGGAGCTGTTTTTT